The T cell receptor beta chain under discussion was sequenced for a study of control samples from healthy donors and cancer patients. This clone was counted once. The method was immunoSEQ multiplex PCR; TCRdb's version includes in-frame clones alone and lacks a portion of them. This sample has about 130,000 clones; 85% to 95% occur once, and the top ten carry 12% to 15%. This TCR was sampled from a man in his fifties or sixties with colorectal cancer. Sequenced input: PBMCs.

CDR3 protein: CASSMYGAGANVLTF. CDR3 DNA sequence: TGTGCCAGTAGTATGTACGGGGCTGGGGCCAACGTCCTGACTTTC. V is TRBV19 and J is TRBJ2-6; D possibly corresponds to TRBD2 (5 bases). The CDR3 covers 15 residues. CDR1 is LNHDA and CDR2 is SQIVND in the germline V gene (reference sequence). V lost 3 bases and J 2 bases, leaving 8 bases between the germline ends.